This T cell receptor (beta chain) comes out of a study of blood T cell repertoires in COVID-19 (dated by TCRdb to the early 2020s). Broadly, across the study: Samples covering the acute and convalescent phases of COVID-19 were provided by collaborators in the United States, Italy and Spain. Where available, HLA class I and class II types were obtained from metadata supplied by the sample provider rather than from assay-based typing. A de-identified subject ID, COVID-19 status, age in years and sex were almost always included in the sample metadata. Samples were obtained from the ongoing ImmuneRACE study (first 160 participants) and from over 1,000 subjects provided by 6 global collaborators. The repertoires were released in a freely available public database intended as a resource for research on the immune response to SARS-CoV-2. The material from the prospective study consisted of cDNA or gDNA derived from T cells, B-cell-depleted T cells, or PBMCs. Deeply sampled blood TCRbeta repertoires from subjects exposed to, actively infected with, or recovered from COVID-19 were included in the dataset. General study outcomes and caveats: The amount of clinical and demographic metadata varied by source and participant and was provided uncurated.

As encoded in the germline V gene, CDR1 is MDHEN while CDR2 is SYDVKM. V is reduced by 9 bases and J by 6 bases, leaving a spacing of 14 bases between them. The CDR3 runs 13 residues from the cysteine to the phenylalanine. Of all the DNA, just the CDR3 is kept, 39 bases in frame from base 1. The collaborating institutions used their own protocols to collect whole blood in K2EDTA tubes. For TCRbeta analysis, collaborator samples were shipped as frozen whole blood, as isolated PBMCs, or as DNA extracted from either sample type. This clone was seen a few times. Its antigen is unknown. Per-base qualities were not stored, and no clone one base away is much larger. TCRbeta CDR3 regions were amplified from genomic DNA using the immunoSEQ Assay, a bias-controlled multiplex PCR. Turning to the authors' computational methods: The number of nucleated cells in each sample was estimated by amplification of reference gene primers within the assay. Sequence reads were collapsed and filtered to measure the absolute abundance of every unique TCRbeta CDR3 rearrangement. For each sample, productive Simpson clonality was calculated by taking the square root of Simpson's diversity index across productive rearrangements. Here the immuneACCESS table is served through TCRdb, limited to in-frame sequences with V and J called. Missing clones are a known gap in these copies; in checked studies unresolved V genes cover under half, and the rest lacks a known reason. Clone size and the V and J calls come from that table; the DNA yielded D and trimming. The sample table contains some 200,000 clones; only one count was recorded for 80% of them. The top ten clonotypes cover over 10% of the sample.

The receptor was isolated from a human donor in a cohort sampled during active COVID-19. The sample was peripheral blood. The sequence is built from TRBV28 and TRBJ2-2; the best D guess is TRBD1, with 6 bases matching. The bases are TGTGCCAGTGTCAAGACAGGTCCCGGGGAGCTGTTTTTT. Its translation is CASVKTGPGELFF.